This T cell receptor (beta chain) was sequenced in a study of blood T cell repertoires in COVID-19. Sequencing was performed with immunoSEQ multiplex PCR; in TCRdb, only in-frame clones are kept and a portion is missing. Seen here are some 97,000 clones, 92% observed once, and the top ten hold around 5.4%. Germline CDR1 reads MNHEY; CDR2 reads SMNVEV (reference sequence). The junction had 4 bases not matched to a gene; V was cut back by 5 bases and J by 8 bases. The CDR3 totals 13 residues. The TCR originated in a man aged 70-80 years with acute or convalescent COVID-19. The chain couples TRBV27 to TRBJ2-2, with 8 nucleotides matching TRBD1. Material for sequencing was peripheral blood. The CDR3 loop reads CASSPWTGGELFF. The CDR3 DNA follows: TGTGCCAGCAGTCCTTGGACAGGGGGGGAGCTGTTTTTT.